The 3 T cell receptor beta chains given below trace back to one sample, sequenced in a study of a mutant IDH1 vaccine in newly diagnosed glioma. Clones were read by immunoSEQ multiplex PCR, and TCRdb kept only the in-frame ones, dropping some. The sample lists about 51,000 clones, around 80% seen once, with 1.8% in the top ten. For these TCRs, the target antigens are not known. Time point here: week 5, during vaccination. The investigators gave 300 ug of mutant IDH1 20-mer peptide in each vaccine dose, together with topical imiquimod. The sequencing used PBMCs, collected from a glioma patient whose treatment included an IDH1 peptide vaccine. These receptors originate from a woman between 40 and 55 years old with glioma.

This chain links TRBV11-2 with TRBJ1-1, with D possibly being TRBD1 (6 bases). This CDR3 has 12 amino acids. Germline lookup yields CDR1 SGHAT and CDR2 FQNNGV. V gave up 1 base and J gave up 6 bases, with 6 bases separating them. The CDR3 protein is CASSLGGPEAFF. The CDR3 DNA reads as TGTGCCAGCAGCTTAGGGGGGCCTGAAGCTTTCTTT.

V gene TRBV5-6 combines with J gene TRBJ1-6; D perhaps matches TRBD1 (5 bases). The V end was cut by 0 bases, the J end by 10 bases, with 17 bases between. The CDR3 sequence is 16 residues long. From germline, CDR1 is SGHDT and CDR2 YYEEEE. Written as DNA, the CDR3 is TGTGCCAGCAGCTTGGCCTGGGGGAGGGAAGGATCACCCCTCCACTTT. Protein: CASSLAWGREGSPLHF. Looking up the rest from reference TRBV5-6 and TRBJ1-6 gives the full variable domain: DAGVTQSPTHLIKTRGQQVTLRCSPKSGHDTVSWYQQALGQGPQFIFQYYEEEERQRGNFPDRFSGHQFPNYSSELNVNALLLGDSALYLCASSLAWGREGSPLHFGNGTRLTVT.

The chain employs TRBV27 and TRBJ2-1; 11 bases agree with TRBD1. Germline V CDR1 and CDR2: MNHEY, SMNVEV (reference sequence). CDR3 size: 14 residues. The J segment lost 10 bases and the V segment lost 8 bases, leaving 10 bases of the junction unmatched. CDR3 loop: CASATGTGGGEQFF. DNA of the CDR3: TGTGCCAGCGCCACGGGGACAGGGGGAGGGGAGCAGTTCTTC.